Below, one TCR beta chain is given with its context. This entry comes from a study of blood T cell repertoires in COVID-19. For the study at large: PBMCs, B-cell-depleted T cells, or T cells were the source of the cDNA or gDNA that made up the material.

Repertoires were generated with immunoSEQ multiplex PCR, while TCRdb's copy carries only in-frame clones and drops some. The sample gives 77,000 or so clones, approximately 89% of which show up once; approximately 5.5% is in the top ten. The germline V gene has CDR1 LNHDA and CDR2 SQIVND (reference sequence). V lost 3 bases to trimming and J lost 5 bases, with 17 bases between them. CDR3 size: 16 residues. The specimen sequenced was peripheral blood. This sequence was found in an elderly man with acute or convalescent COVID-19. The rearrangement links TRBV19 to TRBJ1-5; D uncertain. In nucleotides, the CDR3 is TGTGCCAGTAGTATTCGATGGTCCCTGGGAGATCAGCCCCAGCATTTT. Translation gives CASSIRWSLGDQPQHF.